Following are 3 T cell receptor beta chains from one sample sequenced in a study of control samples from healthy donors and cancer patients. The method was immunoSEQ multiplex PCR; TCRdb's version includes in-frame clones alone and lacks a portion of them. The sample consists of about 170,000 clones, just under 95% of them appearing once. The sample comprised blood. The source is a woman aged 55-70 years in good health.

The CDR3 reads CAGGVSGGEIPTDTQYF. CDR3 bases: TGTGCCGGAGGAGTTAGCGGGGGGGAAATCCCCACAGATACGCAGTATTTT. This chain joins TRBV2 and TRBJ2-3; 11 nucleotides agree with TRBD2. V lost 11 bases to trimming and J lost 2 bases; unmatched junction nucleotides: 15. Germline-derived CDR1 and CDR2 are SNHLY and FYNNEI. This CDR3 region has 17 residues.

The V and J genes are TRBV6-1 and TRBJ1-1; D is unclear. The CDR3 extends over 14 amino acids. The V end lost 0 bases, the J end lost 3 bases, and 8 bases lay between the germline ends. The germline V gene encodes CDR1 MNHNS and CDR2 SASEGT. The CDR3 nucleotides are TGTGCCAGCAGTGAAGCGGGCATGGACACTGAAGCTTTCTTT. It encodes CASSEAGMDTEAFF.

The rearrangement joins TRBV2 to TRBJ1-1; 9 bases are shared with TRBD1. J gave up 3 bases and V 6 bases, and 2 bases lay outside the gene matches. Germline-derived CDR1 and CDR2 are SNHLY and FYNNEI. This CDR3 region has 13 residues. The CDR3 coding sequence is TGTGCCAGCAGGACAGGGGGATACACTGAAGCTTTCTTT. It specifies CASRTGGYTEAFF.